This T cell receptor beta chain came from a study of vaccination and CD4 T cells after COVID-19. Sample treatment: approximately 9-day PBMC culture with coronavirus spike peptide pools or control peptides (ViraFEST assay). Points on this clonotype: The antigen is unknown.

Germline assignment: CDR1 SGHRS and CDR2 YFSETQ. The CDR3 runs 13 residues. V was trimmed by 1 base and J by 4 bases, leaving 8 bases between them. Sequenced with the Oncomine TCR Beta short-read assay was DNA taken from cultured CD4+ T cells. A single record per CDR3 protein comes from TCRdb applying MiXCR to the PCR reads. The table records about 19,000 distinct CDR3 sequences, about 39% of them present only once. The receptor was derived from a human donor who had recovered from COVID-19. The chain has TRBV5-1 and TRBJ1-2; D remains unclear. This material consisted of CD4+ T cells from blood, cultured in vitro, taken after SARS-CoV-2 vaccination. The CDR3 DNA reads TGCGCCAGCAGCTTGCTACCTGCCTATGGCTACACCTTC. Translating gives CASSLLPAYGYTF.